The clone carrying this TCR beta chain was counted ten times or more. It was with unique molecular identifiers that the TCRbeta library was prepared. TCRdb recomputed calls from the PCR reads with MiXCR, one row per CDR3 protein. Of 150,000 to 250,000 distinct CDR3 sequences in the sample, approximately 6.8% were seen once. The V and J ends lost 8 bases and 7 bases respectively, with 12 bases between them. This CDR3 comprises 13 residues. CDR1 MGHDK and CDR2 SYGVNS come from the germline V gene. This specimen comes from a study of T-cell reconstitution after alpha-beta-depleted transplantation in children.

This chain uses TRBV25-1 with TRBJ1-6, with D tentatively TRBD1 (6 bases). The source of this sequence is a girl less than two years old with combined immunodeficiency, due to receive a stem cell transplant. Sample: PBMCs, taken before TCRalphabeta/CD19-depleted stem cell transplant. The CDR3 region is CASSTGGNSPLHF. In DNA, the CDR3 is TGTGCCAGCTCGACAGGTGGAAATTCACCCCTCCACTTT.